The T cell receptor beta chain under discussion was sequenced for a study of shared clonotypes between healthy human individuals. Study background: The study enrolled a couple of women and a few men aged 18 to 49. Study-level points and caveats: Investigators expected sequencing depth to affect clonotype sharing among donors.

About this clone itself: Its antigen is currently unknown. Other DNA variants within this sample encode the same CDR3.

Into CD45RA+ naive and CD45RA-negative memory subsets, the CD4+ cells were split. Deep was the level at which the assay was run. Sequencing used immunoSEQ multiplex PCR; TCRdb keeps in-frame clones, though not all of them. The sample has 650,000 to 800,000 clones; about two thirds are singletons. After removal of 5 bases from V and 4 bases from J, the junction contained 3 bases not matched to a gene. The CDR3 has 14 amino acids. Germline V gene lookup returns CDR1 MDHEN and CDR2 SYDVKM. The TCR comes from a woman in her thirties in good health. This sequence joins TRBV28 and TRBJ2-3, with 10 bases that match TRBD1. Sequenced input: memory CD4+ T cells sorted from blood. As for subset: CD45RA-negative fraction. CDR3 loop: CASSPGQGPDTQYF. DNA for the CDR3: TGTGCCAGCAGTCCGGGACAGGGGCCAGATACGCAGTATTTT.